Described below is a single T cell receptor (beta chain) sequence and its context. Sequenced by immunoSEQ multiplex PCR; TCRdb stores in-frame clones only, minus some. The sample has roughly 130,000 clones; about 88% are singletons. The CDR3 length is 14 residues. Germline CDR1 reads SGDLS; CDR2 reads YYNGEE. Trimming stripped 0 bases from V and 8 bases from J, with 14 bases between. The sample belongs to a study of cytomegalovirus exposure and HLA in healthy donors. The chain recombines TRBV9 with TRBJ1-2; D not certain. Source material: PBMCs. This sequence originates from a man younger than 40 in good health and CMV-seronegative. The CDR3 region has the DNA TGTGCCAGCAGCGTAGGGGGTCGCCCGGGGGGCTACACCTTC. This translates into CASSVGGRPGGYTF.